Detailed here is one T cell receptor beta chain. Its cognate antigen is unknown. The sample originates from a study of T cell responses to AZD1222 COVID-19 vaccine. After removal of 0 bases from V and 2 bases from J, the junction contained 4 bases not matched to a gene. Germline CDR1 is SQVTM and CDR2 is ANQGSEA. The CDR3 consists of 15 residues. Sequencing was performed with immunoSEQ multiplex PCR; in TCRdb, only in-frame clones are kept and a portion is missing. The data contain approximately 120,000 clones, 80% to 90% of them singletons. Points from the study as a whole: Seropositive status at baseline applied to only six AZD1222 recipients. Nearly half of spike-specific TCRs reportedly target variant regions that are unmutated in the B.1.351 and B.1.1.7 variants.

V is TRBV29-1 and J is TRBJ1-2; 9 nucleotides align to TRBD1. The input for sequencing was peripheral blood, taken on day 0 of AZD1222 vaccination. The sequence was collected from an adult in good health. This CDR3 is CSVEDPGQGNYGYTF. In DNA form, the CDR3 reads TGCAGCGTTGAAGATCCGGGACAGGGCAACTATGGCTACACCTTC.